Presented here are 27 T cell receptor beta chains from one specimen sequenced in a study of CD8+ T cells in alopecia areata. Treatment given: oral pan-JAK inhibitor, 5-10 mg twice daily. Isolated RNA was reverse transcribed into cDNA used as the sequencing template. This table comes from immunoSEQ multiplex PCR, and its TCRdb copy is limited to in-frame clones, with some not included. The sample has fewer than 200,000 clones, roughly 58% seen once. The source material was CD4+ T cells sorted from blood, sampled at approximately week 61, from a patient treated with tofacitinib. Receptor source: a human donor with alopecia areata.

The chain recombines TRBV30 with TRBJ1-5, with D perhaps matching TRBD1 (5 bases). The CDR3 sequence is 17 residues long. Trimming shortened V by 1 base and J by 2 bases, and 18 bases separated the two germline ends. In germline, CDR1 is GTSNPN, CDR2 SVGIG (reference sequence). This CDR3 reads CAWSGGSGSIGNQPQHF. The CDR3, as DNA: TGTGCCTGGAGTGGAGGTTCAGGGTCTATCGGCAATCAGCCCCAGCATTTT.

This chain joins TRBV19 and TRBJ1-4, with TRBD1 matching over 7 bases. The V segment lost 5 bases and the J segment 1 base; nucleotides outside the gene matches: 4. The germline gives CDR1 LNHDA, CDR2 SQIVND (reference sequence). CDR3 size: 15 residues. CDR3 sequence reads: CASSANRGTNEKLFF. As DNA, the CDR3 is TGTGCCAGTAGTGCCAACAGGGGAACTAATGAAAAACTGTTTTTT.

The rearrangement uses TRBV30 and TRBJ1-1; 9 bases align to TRBD1. This CDR3 is built from 13 residues. The V gene end was trimmed by 3 bases and the J gene end by 3 bases; junction bases not matched to a gene: 2. Germline CDR1 is GTSNPN and CDR2 is SVGIG (reference sequence). CDR3 region: CAWSGQGYTEAFF. Written as DNA, the CDR3 is TGTGCCTGGAGCGGACAGGGGTACACTGAAGCTTTCTTT.

V and J are TRBV11-3 and TRBJ2-7, with D perhaps given as TRBD1 or TRBD2 (6 bases each). The germline V gene has CDR1 SGHNT and CDR2 YENEEA. The CDR3 length is 13 residues. V was pared by 3 bases and J by 8 bases, with 14 bases between. The CDR3 here is CASSFYREDQQYF. In DNA, the CDR3 is TGTGCCAGCAGCTTTTACAGGGAGGACCAGCAGTACTTC.

The chain joins TRBV29-1 to TRBJ1-5; the match to TRBD1 covers 10 bases. V was clipped by 7 bases and J by 4 bases; unmatched bases: 7. This CDR3 spans 14 amino acids. The V gene's germline CDR1 is SQVTM and CDR2 ANQGSEA. CDR3 coding DNA: TGCAGCGCCTCGACAGGGGGCTTTAATCAGCCCCAGCATTTT. It codes for CSASTGGFNQPQHF.

This chain uses TRBV5-6 with TRBJ2-5, with D unresolved. V was clipped by 0 bases and J by 4 bases, with 10 bases between them. This CDR3 is built from 14 residues. Germline CDR1 and CDR2: SGHDT and YYEEEE. The DNA for the CDR3 is TGTGCCAGCAGCTTGGTTGATGGACGAGAGACCCAGTACTTC. Protein sequence: CASSLVDGRETQYF. Full variable domain (rest looked up from reference TRBV5-6 and TRBJ2-5): DAGVTQSPTHLIKTRGQQVTLRCSPKSGHDTVSWYQQALGQGPQFIFQYYEEEERQRGNFPDRFSGHQFPNYSSELNVNALLLGDSALYLCASSLVDGRETQYFGPGTRLLVL.

The chain carries TRBV9 and TRBJ2-5; D is uncertain. CDR1 SGDLS and CDR2 YYNGEE come from the germline V gene. Trimming cost V 4 bases and J 5 bases, with 15 bases left between them. The CDR3 totals 14 residues. The CDR3 DNA reads TGTGCCAGCAGCCCGACTCCGCGGTGGGAGACCCAGTACTTC. Its protein is CASSPTPRWETQYF.

This chain links TRBV25-1 with TRBJ2-3; tentatively, D is TRBD1 (6 bases). There are 13 residues in the CDR3. V lost 7 bases and J 5 bases, leaving 13 bases between the germline ends. Per the germline V gene, CDR1 is MGHDK and CDR2 is SYGVNS. CDR3 nucleotide sequence: TGTGCCAGCATTGGACAGTCGAAAGATACGCAGTATTTT. It is translated as CASIGQSKDTQYF.

The sample holds a few counts of this clone. The genes are TRBV6-1 and TRBJ2-3; 8 positions agree with TRBD1. V shed 6 bases, J shed 9 bases, and the junction held 14 bases outside the gene matches. The CDR3 is 15 residues long. In germline, CDR1 is MNHNS, CDR2 SASEGT. This CDR3 reads CASSTTDRESATQYF. As DNA, the CDR3 is TGTGCCAGCAGCACAACGGACAGGGAGTCGGCGACGCAGTATTTT.

V and J are TRBV30 and TRBJ2-5; D remains ambiguous. CDR1 GTSNPN and CDR2 SVGIG come from the germline V gene (reference sequence). V was pared by 7 bases and J by 3 bases, with 6 bases between. The CDR3 covers 10 residues. For the CDR3, the DNA is TGTGCCTCCAGCGAAGAGACCCAGTACTTC. This codes for CASSEETQYF.

CDR3 sequence reads: CASSSTGVGYTF. In DNA form, the CDR3 reads TGTGCCAGCAGTTCAACGGGGGTCGGCTACACCTTC. The chain couples TRBV2 to TRBJ1-2; the D gene is possibly TRBD1 (5 bases). Germline-derived CDR1 and CDR2 are SNHLY and FYNNEI. This CDR3 has 12 amino acids. V lost 5 bases to trimming and J lost 8 bases, with 12 bases between them.

The chain joins TRBV7-6 to TRBJ1-1; 8 bases are a match to TRBD1. CDR1 and CDR2 from the germline V gene are SGHVS and FNYEAQ. The CDR3 is made up of 13 amino acids. V trimming: 2 bases; J trimming: 8 bases; junction bases outside the gene matches: 4. The CDR3 sequence is CASSLMDRAEAFF. CDR3 DNA sequence: TGTGCCAGCAGCTTAATGGACAGGGCCGAAGCTTTCTTT.

The rearrangement uses TRBV25-1 and TRBJ1-1; D not resolved. Germline CDR1 reads MGHDK; CDR2 reads SYGVNS. This CDR3 contains 14 residues. The V end was cut by 4 bases, the J end by 4 bases, with 13 bases between. The CDR3 loop is CASSASGGFTEAFF. CDR3 nucleotides: TGTGCCAGCAGTGCCTCAGGAGGGTTCACTGAAGCTTTCTTT.

This sequence joins TRBV7-9 and TRBJ1-2, with unresolved D. V shed 1 base and J shed 4 bases, with 10 bases lying between them. This CDR3 region has 14 residues. Germline CDR1 reads SEHNR; CDR2 reads FQNEAQ (reference sequence). The CDR3 region has the DNA TGTGCCAGCAGCTTAGACGGGGTCATCTATGGCTACACCTTC. It codes for CASSLDGVIYGYTF.

V is TRBV6-1 and J is TRBJ1-1; no clear D gene. Trimming pared 3 bases from V and 1 base from J, leaving 9 bases between. The CDR3 runs to 14 residues. The germline gives CDR1 MNHNS, CDR2 SASEGT. The CDR3 loop reads CASSEGSQNTEAFF. Here the CDR3 DNA reads TGTGCCAGCAGTGAGGGCAGCCAGAACACTGAAGCTTTCTTT.

To note about this clone: The same CDR3 arises from other DNA sequences in this sample as well. This chain uses TRBV6-5 with TRBJ2-5; D is unclear. The CDR3 consists of 12 residues. Germline CDR1 reads MNHEY; CDR2 reads SVGAGI. The V end lost 0 bases, the J end lost 4 bases, and 3 bases lay between the germline ends. The CDR3 loop reads CASSYSGETQYF. The CDR3 region has the DNA TGTGCCAGCAGTTACTCTGGAGAGACCCAGTACTTC.

The chain recombines TRBV2 with TRBJ2-6; 8 positions agree with TRBD1. The CDR3 is 18 amino acids. The V gene end was trimmed by 5 bases and the J gene end by 2 bases; junction bases not matched to a gene: 11. CDR1 and CDR2 (germline): SNHLY, FYNNEI. In DNA form, the CDR3 reads TGTGCCAGCAGTCCAATGACAGGGGTAGACGCTGGGGCCAACGTCCTGACTTTC. It yields the protein CASSPMTGVDAGANVLTF.

V is TRBV19 and J is TRBJ1-1; no reliable D call. The germline gives CDR1 LNHDA, CDR2 SQIVND (reference sequence). The CDR3 has 13 residues. The germline V and J ends were trimmed by 5 bases and 1 base, with 8 bases remaining between them. CDR3 protein: CASSDQRNTEAFF. The CDR3 DNA is TGTGCCAGTAGTGACCAGAGGAACACTGAAGCTTTCTTT.

The genes are TRBV5-1 and TRBJ2-5; no clear D. Germline CDR1 reads SGHRS; CDR2 reads YFSETQ. The CDR3 runs 14 residues. Trimming pared 8 bases from V and 2 bases from J, leaving 16 bases between. CDR3 sequence reads: CARPLGHRQETQYF. The DNA of the CDR3 is TGCGCCAGGCCGCTAGGGCACCGACAAGAGACCCAGTACTTC.

This chain uses TRBV29-1 with TRBJ1-2; no clear D. CDR3 length equals 12 residues. Deletions cut 3 bases from V and 5 bases from J, with 10 bases between. Germline V gene lookup returns CDR1 SQVTM and CDR2 ANQGSEA. The CDR3 sequence is CSVEEANYGYTF. DNA for the CDR3: TGCAGCGTTGAGGAGGCAAATTATGGCTACACCTTC.

This clone has just a few counts. This chain uses TRBV4-1 with TRBJ2-5; D uncertain. Trimming left V 0 bases short and J 7 bases short, with 15 bases between. This CDR3 has 15 residues. Per the germline V gene, CDR1 is MGHRA and CDR2 is YSYEKL. CDR3 residues: CASSQDGPRSGTQYF. For the CDR3, the DNA is TGCGCCAGCAGCCAAGATGGGCCACGCTCGGGGACCCAGTACTTC.

The J gene is TRBJ2-5, the V gene TRBV29-1, with D unclear. This CDR3 contains 13 residues. V lost 3 bases to trimming and J lost 0 bases, with 8 bases between them. CDR1 SQVTM and CDR2 ANQGSEA come from the germline V gene. The CDR3 DNA reads TGCAGCGTTGAGGCAGAATACCAAGAGACCCAGTACTTC. Its protein is CSVEAEYQETQYF.

This chain connects TRBV28 to TRBJ1-1; a weak D match, TRBD1 (6 bases). This CDR3 contains 15 residues. Germline assignment: CDR1 MDHEN and CDR2 SYDVKM. V lost 6 bases and J lost 1, with 15 bases in between. The CDR3 spells CASSPLGGQNTEAFF. The CDR3 DNA follows: TGTGCCAGCAGCCCCCTCGGGGGGCAGAACACTGAAGCTTTCTTT.

The chain is built from TRBV4-2 and TRBJ2-5; D is possibly TRBD1 or TRBD2 (5 bases each). CDR1 and CDR2 from the germline V gene are LGHNA and YNFKEQ. The CDR3 runs to 15 residues. V was shortened by 1 base and J by 7 bases, with 16 bases between the two germline ends. CDR3 region: CASSQAIGRDGTQYF. Written as DNA, the CDR3 is TGTGCCAGCAGCCAAGCTATTGGACGGGACGGGACCCAGTACTTC.

Points on this clone: An end of the junction does not agree with germline; a read error may underlie this. The chain couples TRBV7-7 to TRBJ2-5; TRBD2 aligns across 9 bases. CDR1 and CDR2 (germline): SSHAT, FNYEAQ (reference sequence). The CDR3 extends over 15 amino acids. In DNA form, the CDR3 reads TGTGCTAGCAGCCACGGACTAGCGTACCAAGAGACCCAGTACTTC. Translation gives CASSHGLAYQETQYF. Full variable domain (rest looked up from reference TRBV7-7 and TRBJ2-5): GAGVSQSPRYKVTKRGQDVTLRCDPISSHATLYWYQQALGQGPEFLTYFNYEAQPDKSGLPSDRFSAERPEGSISTLTIQRTEQRDSAMYRCASSHGLAYQETQYFGPGTRLLVL.

J is TRBJ1-2 and V is TRBV5-4; D is perhaps TRBD1 (6 bases). Germline assignment: CDR1 SGHNT and CDR2 YYREEE (reference sequence). The V end lost 4 bases, the J end lost 2 bases, and 15 bases lay between the germline ends. CDR3 size: 15 residues. CDR3 sequence: CASSTYRAGNYGYTF. CDR3 DNA: TGTGCCAGCAGCACCTACAGGGCCGGCAACTATGGCTACACCTTC.

J is TRBJ1-2 and V is TRBV5-6; no clear D. V shed 4 bases and J shed 4 bases, with 11 bases lying between them. The CDR3 contains 13 residues. The germline V gene has CDR1 SGHDT and CDR2 YYEEEE. The CDR3: CASSKGGGYGYTF. For the CDR3, the DNA is TGTGCCAGCAGCAAGGGCGGCGGCTATGGCTACACCTTC. Drawing the rest from reference TRBV5-6 and TRBJ1-2, the complete variable domain is DAGVTQSPTHLIKTRGQQVTLRCSPKSGHDTVSWYQQALGQGPQFIFQYYEEEERQRGNFPDRFSGHQFPNYSSELNVNALLLGDSALYLCASSKGGGYGYTFGSGTRLTVV.